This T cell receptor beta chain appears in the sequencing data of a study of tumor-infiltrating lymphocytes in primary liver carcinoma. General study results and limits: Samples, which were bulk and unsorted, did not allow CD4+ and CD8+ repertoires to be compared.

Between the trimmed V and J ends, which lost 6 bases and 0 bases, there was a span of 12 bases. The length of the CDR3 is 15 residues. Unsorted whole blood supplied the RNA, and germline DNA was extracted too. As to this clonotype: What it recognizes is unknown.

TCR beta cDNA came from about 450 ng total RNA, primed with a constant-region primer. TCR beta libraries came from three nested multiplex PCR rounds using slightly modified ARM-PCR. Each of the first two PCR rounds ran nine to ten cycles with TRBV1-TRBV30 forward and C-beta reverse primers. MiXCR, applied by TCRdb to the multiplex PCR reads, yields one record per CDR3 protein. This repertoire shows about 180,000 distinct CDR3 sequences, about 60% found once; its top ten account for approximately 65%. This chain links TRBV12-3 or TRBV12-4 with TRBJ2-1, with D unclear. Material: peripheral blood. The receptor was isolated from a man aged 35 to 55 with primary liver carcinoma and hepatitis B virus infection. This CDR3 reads CASSLTFSSYNEQFF. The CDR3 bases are TGTGCCAGCAGCCTAACATTTAGCTCCTACAATGAGCAGTTCTTC.